The next 14 T cell receptor beta chains were all read from a single sample in a study of shared clonotypes between healthy human individuals. TCRdb's table, derived via immunoSEQ multiplex PCR, lists solely in-frame clones and lacks some. The table includes about 510,000 clones, about 79% detected once. The source material was PBMCs. The receptors stem from a woman aged 40 to 50 in good health. Some clones in this sample may be carry-over from other donors' samples.

The J gene is TRBJ2-1, the V gene TRBV4-3; tentatively, D is TRBD2 (5 bases). The ends were cut back, 4 bases at V and 3 bases at J, with 10 bases in the middle. The CDR3 sequence is 14 residues long. Germline V CDR1 and CDR2: LGHNA, YSLEER. CDR3: CASSRTVHYNEQFF. The CDR3, as DNA: TGCGCCAGCAGCCGGACTGTCCACTACAATGAGCAGTTCTTC.

This clone has just a few counts. The rearrangement uses TRBV7-3 and TRBJ2-1; 8 bases are a match to TRBD2. Germline lookup yields CDR1 SGHTA and CDR2 FQGTGA. Trimming cost V 5 bases and J 0 bases; bases outside gene matches: 3. The CDR3 is made up of 15 amino acids. This CDR3 is CASSESGSSYNEQFF. The CDR3 DNA is TGTGCCAGCAGCGAGAGCGGGAGCTCCTACAATGAGCAGTTCTTC.

The chain recombines TRBV27 with TRBJ2-5; TRBD1 might be the D (5 bases). CDR3 length: 14 amino acids. Trimming shortened V by 6 bases and J by 0 bases, and 11 bases separated the two germline ends. CDR1 and CDR2 from the germline V gene are MNHEY and SMNVEV (reference sequence). This chain's CDR3 is CASRPVGDQETQYF. The CDR3 bases are TGTGCCAGCAGACCCGTAGGGGACCAAGAGACCCAGTACTTC.

The V and J genes are TRBV30 and TRBJ2-4, with TRBD1 matching over 8 bases. The germline V gene has CDR1 GTSNPN and CDR2 SVGIG (reference sequence). V trimming: 7 bases; J trimming: 7 bases; junction bases outside the gene matches: 15. This CDR3 contains 15 residues. The CDR3 sequence: CASGTGLRPPNIQYF. The CDR3 DNA reads TGTGCCTCCGGGACAGGATTAAGGCCTCCGAACATTCAGTACTTC.

This chain links TRBV19 with TRBJ2-7; no clear D. This CDR3 comprises 14 residues. V was cut by 1 base and J by 2 bases, with 9 bases left in between. From germline, CDR1 is LNHDA and CDR2 SQIVND (reference sequence). This CDR3 reads CASSIGGLTYEQYF. Here the CDR3 DNA reads TGTGCCAGTAGTATAGGAGGCCTAACCTACGAGCAGTACTTC.

The chain is built from TRBV4-1 and TRBJ2-1; TRBD2 matches at 13 bases. The CDR3 has 16 amino acids. The germline V gene encodes CDR1 MGHRA and CDR2 YSYEKL. Trimming at V came to 3 bases and at J to 8 bases, leaving 7 bases not matched to a gene. Written as DNA, the CDR3 is TGCGCCAGCAGCCAGGCGACTAGCGGGAGGAGCTATGAGCAGTTCTTC. Its translation: CASSQATSGRSYEQFF.

V and J are TRBV7-8 and TRBJ1-1; D remains ambiguous. This CDR3 has 14 residues. Germline lookup yields CDR1 SGHVS and CDR2 FQNEAQ. Trimming pared 5 bases from V and 0 bases from J, leaving 10 bases between. CDR3 in DNA: TGTGCCAGCAGCCCAAGGAAAGTGAACACTGAAGCTTTCTTT. It is translated as CASSPRKVNTEAFF.

The chain employs TRBV30 and TRBJ1-2; TRBD1 is a possible D gene (6 bases). V dropped 4 bases and J dropped 8 bases, with 14 bases sitting between them. CDR1 and CDR2 (germline): GTSNPN, SVGIG (reference sequence). The CDR3 runs to 12 residues. CDR3 bases: TGTGCCTGGATTAGAGGGGGTGGAGGCTACACCTTC. This codes for CAWIRGGGGYTF.

This clone was observed a handful of times. The gene calls are TRBV2 and TRBJ2-5; a possible D gene is TRBD1 (7 bases). Near its end, the DNA agrees better with TRBJ2-7, so the J call may be wrong. From germline, CDR1 is SNHLY and CDR2 FYNNEI. The CDR3 has 14 amino acids. In DNA form, the CDR3 reads TGTGCCAGCTTGTCAAACAGGGGACTCTACGAGCAGTACTTC. It specifies CASLSNRGLYEQYF.

In its sample, this clone was seen a few times. The J gene is TRBJ2-2, the V gene TRBV27; D may be TRBD1 (6 bases). This CDR3 region has 16 residues. Germline CDR1 reads MNHEY; CDR2 reads SMNVEV (reference sequence). Trimming stripped 3 bases from V and 0 bases from J, with 11 bases between. CDR3 region: CASSFDRNANTGELFF. The DNA of the CDR3 is TGTGCCAGCAGTTTCGACAGGAACGCGAACACCGGGGAGCTGTTTTTT.

This clone showed up just once. V gene TRBV19 combines with J gene TRBJ1-5; D possibly corresponds to TRBD1 (5 bases). Deletions cut 7 bases from V and 0 bases from J, with 13 bases between. This CDR3 is 15 amino acids long. Per germline, CDR1 LNHDA and CDR2 SQIVND (reference sequence). CDR3 amino acids: CASTPMDTSNQPQHF. CDR3 nucleotides: TGTGCCAGTACCCCAATGGACACTAGCAATCAGCCCCAGCATTTT.

The chain uses TRBV10-2 and TRBJ2-5, with a weak D call TRBD1 (6 bases). Trimming removed 7 bases at V and 5 bases at J, with 17 bases between. CDR1 and CDR2 from the germline V gene are WSHSY and SAAADI. The CDR3 has 14 amino acids. CDR3 coding DNA: TGCGCCAGCAACCCCCCGGACAGACGTGAGACCCAGTACTTC. This codes for CASNPPDRRETQYF.

This clone was counted between two and nine times. The chain recombines TRBV29-1 with TRBJ2-7; TRBD1 matches 8 bases. Trimming removed 4 bases from V and 2 bases from J; junction bases left unmatched: 7. The length of the CDR3 is 14 residues. The germline gives CDR1 SQVTM, CDR2 ANQGSEA. CDR3 region: CSVGAGGRTYEQYF. For the CDR3, the DNA is TGCAGCGTTGGGGCAGGGGGCAGGACCTACGAGCAGTACTTC.

V is TRBV18 and J is TRBJ1-5; no clear D gene. The V and J ends lost 0 bases and 3 bases respectively, with 9 bases between them. The length of the CDR3 is 15 residues. Germline V gene lookup returns CDR1 KGHSH and CDR2 LQKENI. The chain's CDR3 is CASSPPSGDNQPQHF. DNA of the CDR3: TGTGCCAGCTCACCACCCTCAGGCGACAATCAGCCCCAGCATTTT.